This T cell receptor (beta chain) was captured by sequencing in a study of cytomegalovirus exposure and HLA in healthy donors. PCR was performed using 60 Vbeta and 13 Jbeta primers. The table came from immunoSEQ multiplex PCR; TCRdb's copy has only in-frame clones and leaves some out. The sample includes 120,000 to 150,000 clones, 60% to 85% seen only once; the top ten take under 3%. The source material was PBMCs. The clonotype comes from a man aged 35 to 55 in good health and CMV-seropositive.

CDR3 coding DNA: TGTGCCAGCAGGCCGGAGGGACCTAGCAATCAGCCCCAGCATTTT. It is translated as CASRPEGPSNQPQHF. The chain links TRBV6-5 to TRBJ1-5; weak D call: TRBD1 (5 bases). CDR1 and CDR2 (germline): MNHEY, SVGAGI. Trimming removed 6 bases at V and 0 bases at J, with 12 bases between. The CDR3 runs to 15 residues.